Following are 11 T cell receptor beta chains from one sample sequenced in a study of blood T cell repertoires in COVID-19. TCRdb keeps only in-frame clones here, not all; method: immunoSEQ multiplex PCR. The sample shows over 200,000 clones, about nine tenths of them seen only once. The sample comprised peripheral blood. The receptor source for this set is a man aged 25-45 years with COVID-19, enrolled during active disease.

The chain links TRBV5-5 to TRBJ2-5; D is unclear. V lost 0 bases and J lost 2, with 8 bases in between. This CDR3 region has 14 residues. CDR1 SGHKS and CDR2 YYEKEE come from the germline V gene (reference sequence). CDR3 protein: CASSLGRIQETQYF. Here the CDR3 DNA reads TGTGCCAGCAGCTTGGGCAGAATTCAAGAGACCCAGTACTTC.

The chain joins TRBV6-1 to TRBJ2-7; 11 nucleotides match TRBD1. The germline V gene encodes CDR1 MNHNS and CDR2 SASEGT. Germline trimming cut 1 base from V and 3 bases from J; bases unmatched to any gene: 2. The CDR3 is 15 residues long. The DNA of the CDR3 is TGTGCCAGCAGTGAAGAGGGGACAGGGGGCTACGAGCAGTACTTC. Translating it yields CASSEEGTGGYEQYF.

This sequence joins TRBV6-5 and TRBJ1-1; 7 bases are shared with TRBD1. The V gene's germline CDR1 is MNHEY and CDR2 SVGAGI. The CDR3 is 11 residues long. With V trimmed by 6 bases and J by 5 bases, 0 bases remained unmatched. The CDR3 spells CASRQGTEAFF. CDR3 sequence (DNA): TGTGCCAGCAGACAGGGGACTGAAGCTTTCTTT.

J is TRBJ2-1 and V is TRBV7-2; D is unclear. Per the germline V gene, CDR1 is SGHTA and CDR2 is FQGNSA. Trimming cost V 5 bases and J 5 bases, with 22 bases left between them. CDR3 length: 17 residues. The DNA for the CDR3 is TGTGCCAGCAGCCTTACGTGGAGCTCCTTAAATCACAATGAGCAGTTCTTC. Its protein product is CASSLTWSSLNHNEQFF.

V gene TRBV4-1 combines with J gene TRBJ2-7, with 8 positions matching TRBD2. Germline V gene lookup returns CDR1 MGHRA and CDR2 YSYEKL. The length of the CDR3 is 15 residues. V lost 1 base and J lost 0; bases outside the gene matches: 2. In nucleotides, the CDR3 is TGCGCCAGCAGCCAAGTCAGCGGGAGCTCCTACGAGCAGTACTTC. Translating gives CASSQVSGSSYEQYF.

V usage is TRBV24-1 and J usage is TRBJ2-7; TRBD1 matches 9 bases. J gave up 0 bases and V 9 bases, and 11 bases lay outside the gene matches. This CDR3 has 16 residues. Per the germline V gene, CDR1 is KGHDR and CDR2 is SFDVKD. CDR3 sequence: CATSPGTGFLSYEQYF. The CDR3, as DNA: TGTGCCACCTCCCCCGGGACAGGGTTCCTCTCCTACGAGCAGTACTTC.

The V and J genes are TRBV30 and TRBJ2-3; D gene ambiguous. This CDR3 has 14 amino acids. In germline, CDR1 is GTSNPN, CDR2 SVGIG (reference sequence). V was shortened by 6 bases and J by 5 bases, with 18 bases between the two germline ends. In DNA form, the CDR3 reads TGTGCCTGCCTTCGAGGCCGAGGAGTAGATACGCAGTATTTT. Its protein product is CACLRGRGVDTQYF. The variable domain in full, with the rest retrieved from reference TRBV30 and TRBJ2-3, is SQTIHQWPATLVQPVGSPLSLECTVEGTSNPNLYWYRQAAGRGLQLLFYSVGIGQISSEVPQNLSASRPQDRQFILSSKKLLLSDSGFYLCACLRGRGVDTQYFGPGTRLTVL.

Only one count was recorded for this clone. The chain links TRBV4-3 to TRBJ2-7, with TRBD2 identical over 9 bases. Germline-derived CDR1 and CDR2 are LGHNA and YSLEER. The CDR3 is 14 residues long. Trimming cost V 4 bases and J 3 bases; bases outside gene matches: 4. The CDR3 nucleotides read TGCGCCAGCAGCCTTCTAGCGGGAAACTACGAGCAGTACTTC. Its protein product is CASSLLAGNYEQYF.

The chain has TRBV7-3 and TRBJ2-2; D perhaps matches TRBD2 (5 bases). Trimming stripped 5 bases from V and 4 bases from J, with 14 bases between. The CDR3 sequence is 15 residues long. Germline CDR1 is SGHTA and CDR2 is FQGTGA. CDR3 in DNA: TGTGCCAGCAGCACCCCCGGGGTTGGCACCGGGGAGCTGTTTTTT. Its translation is CASSTPGVGTGELFF.

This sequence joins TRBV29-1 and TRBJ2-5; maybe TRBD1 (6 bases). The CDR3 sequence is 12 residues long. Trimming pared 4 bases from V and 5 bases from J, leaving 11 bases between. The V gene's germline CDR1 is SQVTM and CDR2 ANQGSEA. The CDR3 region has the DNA TGCAGCGTTGTGGGCAGGGGTGAGACCCAGTACTTC. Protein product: CSVVGRGETQYF.

The CDR3 DNA reads as TGTGCCAGCAGCGCAGACAGGGGTTCCGCTCAGCCCCAGCATTTT. Amino acid sequence: CASSADRGSAQPQHF. The rearrangement uses TRBV5-4 and TRBJ1-5, with 8 bases aligning to TRBD1. V was clipped by 4 bases and J by 6 bases; unmatched bases: 9. CDR1 and CDR2 from the germline V gene are SGHNT and YYREEE (reference sequence). CDR3 length: 15 residues.